The 22 T cell receptor beta chains below were found in one sample sequenced in a study of blood T cell repertoires in COVID-19. Using immunoSEQ multiplex PCR, the repertoire was profiled, and TCRdb retains in-frame clones only, with some absent. The table lists 60,000 to 75,000 clones, roughly 80% of them singletons, with approximately 9.3% in the top ten. Sample: peripheral blood. The receptor source for this set is a woman aged 45-65 years with acute or convalescent COVID-19.

J is TRBJ1-6 and V is TRBV7-9; 9 bases are a match to TRBD1. The CDR3 length is 15 residues. Germline CDR1 SEHNR, CDR2 FQNEAQ (reference sequence). Unmatched junction bases numbered 6, after V lost 5 bases and J lost 7 bases. Here the CDR3 DNA reads TGTGCCAGCAGCGGGACAGGGCCGTGGAATTCACCCCTCCACTTT. The encoded protein is CASSGTGPWNSPLHF.

The chain is built from TRBV27 and TRBJ2-2, with TRBD1 matching over 11 bases. The CDR3 extends over 16 amino acids. Trimming at V came to 5 bases and at J to 6 bases, leaving 8 bases not matched to a gene. Germline V CDR1 and CDR2: MNHEY, SMNVEV (reference sequence). The CDR3 sequence is CASSLGDRGGPGELFF. The CDR3 nucleotides read TGTGCCAGCAGTCTTGGGGACAGGGGGGGCCCCGGGGAGCTGTTTTTT.

This sequence joins TRBV15 and TRBJ2-7; 7 bases line up with TRBD1. After removal of 5 bases from V and 0 bases from J, the junction contained 7 bases not matched to a gene. CDR3 size: 15 residues. The germline CDR1 and CDR2 sequences are LNHNV and YYDKDF (reference sequence). For the CDR3, the DNA is TGTGCCACCAGCCAAGACAGGGCCCTCTCCTACGAGCAGTACTTC. Residues: CATSQDRALSYEQYF. Using reference TRBV15 and TRBJ2-7 for the parts outside the CDR3, the full variable domain is DAMVIQNPRYQVTQFGKPVTLSCSQTLNHNVMYWYQQKSSQAPKLLFHYYDKDFNNEADTPDNFQSRRPNTSFCFLDIRSPGLGDTAMYLCATSQDRALSYEQYFGPGTRLTVT.

This sequence joins TRBV4-2 and TRBJ1-5, with D possibly TRBD1 on 5 matching bases. CDR1 is LGHNA and CDR2 is YNFKEQ in the germline V gene. This CDR3 is built from 16 residues. V dropped 0 bases and J dropped 5 bases, with 14 bases sitting between them. The CDR3 reads CASSQEQRQGYQPQHF. DNA of the CDR3: TGTGCCAGCAGCCAAGAGCAGAGGCAGGGATATCAGCCCCAGCATTTT.

The V call is TRBV30, the J call TRBJ1-4, with D perhaps matching TRBD1 (5 bases). V lost 4 bases and J 8 bases, leaving 11 bases between the germline ends. The CDR3 totals 12 residues. Germline assignment: CDR1 GTSNPN and CDR2 SVGIG (reference sequence). CDR3 bases: TGTGCCTGGAACACGGGGGGGGAAAAACTGTTTTTT. This encodes CAWNTGGEKLFF. Together with reference TRBV30 and TRBJ1-4, the CDR3 gives the full variable domain: SQTIHQWPATLVQPVGSPLSLECTVEGTSNPNLYWYRQAAGRGLQLLFYSVGIGQISSEVPQNLSASRPQDRQFILSSKKLLLSDSGFYLCAWNTGGEKLFFGSGTQLSVL.

This rearrangement joins TRBV13 to TRBJ2-7, with D uncertain. Germline loops: CDR1 PRHDT, CDR2 FYEKMQ (reference sequence). V was pared by 0 bases and J by 4 bases, with 13 bases between. The CDR3 consists of 15 residues. The CDR3 DNA reads as TGTGCCAGCAGCTTAGGCCGCTCTTACTCTTACGAGCAGTACTTC. It is translated as CASSLGRSYSYEQYF.

The sample holds one count of this clone. This chain uses TRBV30 with TRBJ1-2; TRBD1 aligns across 7 bases. There are 10 residues in the CDR3. V was pared by 8 bases and J by 8 bases, with 5 bases of the junction left unmatched. Germline V lookup: CDR1 GTSNPN, CDR2 SVGIG (reference sequence). CDR3 nucleotides: TGTGCCAGCGGACAGGAAGGCTACACCTTC. It specifies CASGQEGYTF.

The chain employs TRBV5-1 and TRBJ2-7; 8 bases align to TRBD2. V was pared by 6 bases and J by 4 bases, with 12 bases of the junction left unmatched. Germline V gene data show CDR1 as SGHRS and CDR2 as YFSETQ. The CDR3 has 15 residues. CDR3 DNA sequence: TGCGCCAGCAAAGTCTATAGCGGGACGGAATACGAGCAGTACTTC. It yields the protein CASKVYSGTEYEQYF.

This clone was found once. The rearrangement links TRBV30 to TRBJ2-7, with D possibly being TRBD1 (6 bases). This CDR3 has 14 amino acids. Trimming took off 2 bases at V and 0 bases at J, with 11 bases between the two ends. In germline, CDR1 is GTSNPN, CDR2 SVGIG (reference sequence). The CDR3 here is CAWSLRTASYEQYF. CDR3 sequence (DNA): TGTGCCTGGAGTTTGAGGACAGCCTCCTACGAGCAGTACTTC. Together with reference TRBV30 and TRBJ2-7, the CDR3 gives the full variable domain: SQTIHQWPATLVQPVGSPLSLECTVEGTSNPNLYWYRQAAGRGLQLLFYSVGIGQISSEVPQNLSASRPQDRQFILSSKKLLLSDSGFYLCAWSLRTASYEQYFGPGTRLTVT.

The J gene is TRBJ2-1, the V gene TRBV4-1; 7 bases are a match to TRBD2. CDR1 is MGHRA and CDR2 is YSYEKL in the germline V gene. Losses at the gene ends were 0 bases for V and 6 bases for J; bases not matched to a gene: 8. The CDR3 is 16 residues long. The CDR3 DNA reads TGCGCCAGCAGCCAAGAGACTAGCCAATATTTCAATGAGCAGTTCTTC. The encoded protein is CASSQETSQYFNEQFF.

This clone was picked up a small number of times. The rearrangement uses TRBV4-2 and TRBJ1-1; D not resolved. The V gene lost 0 bases and the J gene lost 2 bases, with 10 bases spanning the gap. This CDR3 spans 15 amino acids. Germline V CDR1 and CDR2: LGHNA, YNFKEQ. The CDR3 DNA reads TGTGCCAGCAGCCAAGATCAAACAGATAACACTGAAGCTTTCTTT. Translating it yields CASSQDQTDNTEAFF.

The chain combines TRBV7-2 with TRBJ1-1, with 12 bases lining up with TRBD1. This CDR3 region has 19 residues. Losses at the gene ends were 2 bases for V and 2 bases for J; bases not matched to a gene: 12. Germline V CDR1 and CDR2: SGHTA, FQGNSA. CDR3 sequence: CASSLTGLGTGGANTEAFF. CDR3 coding DNA: TGTGCCAGCAGCTTAACCGGTTTGGGGACAGGGGGCGCTAACACTGAAGCTTTCTTT.

The CDR3 loop reads CASSYHYGGANEQFF. CDR3 nucleotide sequence: TGTGCCAGCAGCTACCACTACGGGGGGGCGAATGAGCAGTTCTTC. This chain connects TRBV5-6 to TRBJ2-1; 8 bases align to TRBD2. CDR1 SGHDT and CDR2 YYEEEE come from the germline V gene. V trimming: 3 bases; J trimming: 7 bases; junction bases outside the gene matches: 9. The CDR3 consists of 15 residues.

The V call is TRBV30, the J call TRBJ1-5; TRBD1 is a possible D gene (6 bases). The ends were cut back, 7 bases at V and 7 bases at J, with 14 bases in the middle. This CDR3 spans 12 amino acids. Germline V lookup: CDR1 GTSNPN, CDR2 SVGIG (reference sequence). CDR3 bases: TGTGCCTACTCAGGGGAGGGGCAGCCCCAGCATTTT. Translation: CAYSGEGQPQHF.

This clone was seen more than once but under ten times. J is TRBJ1-6 and V is TRBV6-5; perhaps TRBD1 as D (6 bases). CDR1 and CDR2 (germline): MNHEY, SVGAGI. V lost 5 bases and J 9 bases, leaving 8 bases between the germline ends. CDR3 size: 12 residues. This CDR3 is CASSSRGSPLHF. CDR3 in DNA: TGTGCCAGCAGTAGCAGGGGTTCACCCCTCCACTTT.

The chain employs TRBV5-1 and TRBJ1-1; TRBD1 agrees at 12 bases. The germline gives CDR1 SGHRS, CDR2 YFSETQ. The CDR3 has 17 residues. The V segment lost 4 bases and the J segment 3 bases; nucleotides outside the gene matches: 10. CDR3 sequence reads: CASSPRGQGARDTEAFF. CDR3 DNA: TGCGCCAGCAGCCCCCGGGGACAGGGGGCGCGGGACACTGAAGCTTTCTTT. Full variable domain (outside the CDR3, taken from reference TRBV5-1 and TRBJ1-1): KAGVTQTPRYLIKTRGQQVTLSCSPISGHRSVSWYQQTPGQGLQFLFEYFSETQRNKGNFPGRFSGRQFSNSRSEMNVSTLELGDSALYLCASSPRGQGARDTEAFFGQGTRLTVV.

The chain combines TRBV27 with TRBJ2-1, with 8 bases identical to TRBD2. V trimming: 7 bases; J trimming: 6 bases; junction bases outside the gene matches: 8. The CDR3 runs 14 residues. Germline CDR1 reads MNHEY; CDR2 reads SMNVEV (reference sequence). The CDR3 region has the DNA TGTGCCAGCACCCAGGTAGCGGGGTTCAATGAGCAGTTCTTC. Amino acid sequence: CASTQVAGFNEQFF.

The chain employs TRBV3-1 (or the pseudogene TRBV3-2) and TRBJ1-1, with a possible D match to TRBD1 (5 bases). V lost 4 bases to trimming and J lost 3 bases, with 18 bases between them. CDR1 is LGHDT, CDR2 YNNKEL, per germline (reference sequence). The CDR3 consists of 16 residues. The CDR3 reads CASSPQQGKTDTEAFF. CDR3 nucleotide sequence: TGTGCCAGCAGCCCTCAGCAGGGTAAAACGGACACTGAAGCTTTCTTT.

The chain links TRBV7-8 to TRBJ1-2; perhaps TRBD1 as D (6 bases). Germline V gene lookup returns CDR1 SGHVS and CDR2 FQNEAQ. The CDR3 totals 15 residues. V was pared by 1 base and J by 4 bases, with 13 bases between. The CDR3 reads CASSLGVGGSYGYTF. The DNA for the CDR3 is TGTGCCAGCAGCTTAGGGGTAGGGGGTAGCTATGGCTACACCTTC. The variable domain in full, with the rest retrieved from reference TRBV7-8 and TRBJ1-2, is GAGVSQSPRYKVAKRGQDVALRCDPISGHVSLFWYQQALGQGPEFLTYFQNEAQLDKSGLPSDRFFAERPEGSVSTLKIQRTQQEDSAVYLCASSLGVGGSYGYTFGSGTRLTVV.

The CDR3 region has the DNA TGCAGCGTTGAGACAGGGGGAAATGAAAAACTGTTTTTT. This translates into CSVETGGNEKLFF. V gene TRBV29-1 combines with J gene TRBJ1-4; 9 bases agree with TRBD1. The germline CDR1 and CDR2 sequences are SQVTM and ANQGSEA. CDR3 size: 13 residues. The V gene end was trimmed by 3 bases and the J gene end by 5 bases; junction bases not matched to a gene: 1.

The rearrangement uses TRBV21-1 and TRBJ2-1; the table's D gene call, TRBD2, was not cross checked with the DNA. TRBV21-1 is a pseudogene locus. The CDR3 runs to 15 residues. The CDR3 loop is CASSNADRPYNEQFF. CDR3 bases: TGTGCCAGCAGTAACGCGGATCGGCCCTACAATGAGCAGTTCTTC.

The chain has TRBV5-6 and TRBJ1-3; 7 bases are a match to TRBD1. The V segment lost 4 bases and the J segment 0 bases; nucleotides outside the gene matches: 7. The CDR3 covers 16 residues. Germline loops: CDR1 SGHDT, CDR2 YYEEEE. The CDR3, as DNA: TGTGCCAGCAGCCGCCCCGGGACAGTCTCTGGAAACACCATATATTTT. Protein product: CASSRPGTVSGNTIYF.